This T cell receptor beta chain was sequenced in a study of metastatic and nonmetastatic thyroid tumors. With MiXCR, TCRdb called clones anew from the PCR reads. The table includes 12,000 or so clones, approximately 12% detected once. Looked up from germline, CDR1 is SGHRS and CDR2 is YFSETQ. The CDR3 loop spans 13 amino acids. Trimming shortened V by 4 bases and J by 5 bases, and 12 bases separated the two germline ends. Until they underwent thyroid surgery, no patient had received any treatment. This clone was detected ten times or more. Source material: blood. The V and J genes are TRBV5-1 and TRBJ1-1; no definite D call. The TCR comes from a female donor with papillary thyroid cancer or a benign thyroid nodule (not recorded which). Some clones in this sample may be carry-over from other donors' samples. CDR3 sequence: CASSMPGLTEAFF. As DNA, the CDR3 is TGCGCCAGCAGCATGCCTGGGCTAACTGAAGCTTTCTTT.